Shown below are 18 T cell receptor beta chains from a single sample sequenced in a study of molecular identifiers for immune sequencing clone quantification. TCRdb used MiXCR to reprocess the PCR reads, holding one entry per CDR3 protein. The sample contains over 300,000 distinct CDR3 sequences, roughly a quarter of which appear only once. Material: naive CD8+ T cells from blood, with Jurkat cell RNA spiked in. Subset meaning: FACS-sorted CD8+CD4-CCR7+CD45RA+ naive T cells. These receptors all stem from a human donor in good health. Some libraries in this study had Jurkat cell RNA spiked in.

As for this clonotype: This clone may be a read error of a much larger clone one base away. The chain employs TRBV28 and TRBJ2-1; a weak D match, TRBD1 (5 bases). Germline V gene lookup returns CDR1 MDHEN and CDR2 SYDVKM. The CDR3 sequence is 14 residues long. The CDR3 here is CASSSWTLYNEQLF. As DNA, the CDR3 is TGTGCCAGCAGTTCGTGGACACTCTACAATGAGCAGCTCTTC.

Concerning this clonotype: A much larger clone is a single base away; this may be a read error. The rearrangement uses TRBV4-1 and TRBJ2-1; D remains unclear. Germline lookup yields CDR1 MGHRA and CDR2 YSYEKL. V was trimmed by 8 bases and J by 0 bases, leaving 14 bases between them. CDR3 size: 15 residues. The CDR3 reads CASGSRTDSYNEQFF. CDR3 bases: TGCGCCAGCGGCTCACGCACAGACTCCTACAATGAGCAGTTCTTC.

Comments on this clonotype: A single base separates this from a much larger clone, so it may be a read error. This chain connects TRBV2 to TRBJ1-1; the D gene is possibly TRBD1 (5 bases). The CDR3 is made up of 13 amino acids. Looked up from germline, CDR1 is SNHLY and CDR2 is FYNNEI. CDR3 DNA sequence: TGTGCCAGCAGAGAAGGGGCCGGAACTGGAGCTTTCTTT. It codes for CASREGAGTGAFF.

CDR3 residues: CASSSFNTGTGGIHEQFF. The DNA for the CDR3 is TGTGCCAGCAGCTCTTTTAATACCGGGACAGGGGGTATCCATGAGCAGTTCTTC. This rearrangement joins TRBV7-9 to TRBJ2-1; 11 bases map to TRBD1. CDR3 size: 18 residues. CDR1 and CDR2 (germline): SEHNR, FQNEAQ (reference sequence). Germline trimming cut 4 bases from V and 8 bases from J; bases unmatched to any gene: 16.

This clonotype was recorded at least ten times. The CDR3 sequence: CATSDFFAAGELFF. The CDR3 DNA follows: TGTGCCACCAGTGATTTCTTTGCAGCCGGGGAGCTGTTTTTT. The rearrangement links TRBV24-1 to TRBJ2-2; no clear D. The CDR3 loop spans 14 amino acids. CDR1 is KGHDR, CDR2 SFDVKD, per germline. The V gene lost 1 base and the J gene lost 6 bases, with 8 bases spanning the gap.

This clonotype was recorded many times. The chain employs TRBV6-5 and TRBJ2-5, with unresolved D. The CDR3 runs to 13 residues. Germline CDR1 MNHEY, CDR2 SVGAGI. The V end lost 3 bases, the J end lost 7 bases, and 12 bases lay between the germline ends. The CDR3 spells CASSYSDSGTQYF. CDR3 sequence (DNA): TGTGCCAGCAGTTATTCGGATTCGGGGACCCAGTACTTC.

This clonotype was seen only a few times. The chain combines TRBV27 with TRBJ1-1; D perhaps matches TRBD1 (5 bases). V was pared by 4 bases and J by 5 bases, with 14 bases between. This CDR3 spans 14 amino acids. Germline V CDR1 and CDR2: MNHEY, SMNVEV (reference sequence). The CDR3 DNA reads as TGTGCCAGCAGTTATTCAGGGCTTGGGACTGAAGCTTTCTTT. Translating gives CASSYSGLGTEAFF.

As to this clonotype: A much larger clone is a single base away; this may be a read error. This sequence joins TRBV14 and TRBJ1-6; tentative D call: TRBD1 (5 bases). Germline-derived CDR1 and CDR2 are SGHDN and FVKESK. Trimming stripped 0 bases from V and 10 bases from J, with 13 bases between. The CDR3 contains 15 residues. The CDR3 is CASSQDLGERSPLHF. DNA of the CDR3: TGTGCCAGCAGCCAAGATCTAGGGGAGAGATCACCCCTCCACTTT.

The rearrangement links TRBV5-4 to TRBJ2-2, with TRBD2 matching over 7 bases. V trimming: 4 bases; J trimming: 5 bases; junction bases outside the gene matches: 11. CDR1 SGHNT and CDR2 YYREEE come from the germline V gene (reference sequence). CDR3 size: 16 residues. The CDR3 sequence is CASSLTSGVWTGELFF. The CDR3, as DNA: TGTGCCAGCAGCCTCACCAGCGGGGTATGGACCGGGGAGCTGTTTTTT. The entire variable domain, with the rest obtained from reference TRBV5-4 and TRBJ2-2, is as follows: ETGVTQSPTHLIKTRGQQVTLRCSSQSGHNTVSWYQQALGQGPQFIFQYYREEENGRGNFPPRFSGLQFPNYSSELNVNALELDDSALYLCASSLTSGVWTGELFFGEGSRLTVL.

Points on this clonotype: It may be a read error: a sequence one base away is much more abundant. The V gene is TRBV7-9, the J gene TRBJ2-5, with TRBD1 matching over 7 bases. This CDR3 has 14 residues. Germline V gene lookup returns CDR1 SEHNR and CDR2 FQNEAQ (reference sequence). In DNA form, the CDR3 reads TGTGCCAGCAGCCCAGACAGGGATCAAGAGGCCCAGTACTTC. Translated, it gives CASSPDRDQEAQYF.

Worth noting for this clonotype: This may come from a read error, since a much larger clone is one base off. This chain joins TRBV12-3 or TRBV12-4 and TRBJ1-3, with D uncertain. The CDR3 is 13 amino acids. The DNA of the CDR3 is TGTGACAGTGCGAAGGGCTCTGGAAACACCATATATTTT. Protein: CDSAKGSGNTIYF.

With regard to this clonotype: A much larger clone lies one base from this, so it may be a read error. This rearrangement joins TRBV6-5 to TRBJ2-1; 10 nucleotides align to TRBD2. After removal of 2 bases from V and 9 bases from J, the junction contained 7 bases not matched to a gene. CDR3 length: 15 residues. CDR1 and CDR2 from the germline V gene are MNHEY and SVGAGI. The CDR3 DNA is TGTGCCAGCAGTTACAGCGGGAGGGCCAATGGTGAGCAGTTCTTC. It specifies CASSYSGRANGEQFF.

This clonotype was detected ten times or more. This chain uses TRBV4-3 with TRBJ2-7, with 7 bases lining up with TRBD2. The germline V gene encodes CDR1 LGHNA and CDR2 YSLEER. J gave up 5 bases and V 6 bases, and 13 bases lay outside the gene matches. The CDR3 spans 15 residues. This chain's CDR3 is CASSLLWEGPNEQYF. CDR3 sequence (DNA): TGCGCCAGCAGTCTCCTGTGGGAGGGCCCCAACGAGCAGTACTTC.

This chain uses TRBV7-2 with TRBJ2-7; 7 nucleotides agree with TRBD2. The junction had 14 bases not matched to a gene; V was cut back by 5 bases and J by 4 bases. CDR3 size: 16 residues. The germline V gene encodes CDR1 SGHTA and CDR2 FQGNSA. Here the CDR3 reads CASSVQPGLTSYEQYF. The CDR3 region has the DNA TGTGCCAGCAGCGTCCAGCCGGGACTAACGTCTTACGAGCAGTACTTC.

This clonotype was picked up a small number of times. The rearrangement links TRBV29-1 to TRBJ1-1, with 7 bases matching TRBD1. The CDR3 runs to 11 residues. Germline lookup yields CDR1 SQVTM and CDR2 ANQGSEA. J was trimmed by 9 bases and V by 8 bases; bases with no gene match: 9. CDR3 in DNA: TGCAGCATCACAATGACAGGGAAAGCTTTCTTT. Protein product: CSITMTGKAFF.

This clonotype has just a few counts. The V and J genes are TRBV14 and TRBJ2-7, with D hard to call. Germline-derived CDR1 and CDR2 are SGHDN and FVKESK. The CDR3 is 14 residues long. Trimming stripped 2 bases from V and 6 bases from J, with 14 bases between. CDR3 in DNA: TGTGCCAGCAGCCAATATTCAGTATTGGGCGAGCAGTACTTC. It codes for CASSQYSVLGEQYF.

Comment on this clonotype: A much larger clone lies a single base off, so this may be a read error. The gene calls are TRBV12-3 or TRBV12-4 and TRBJ1-5; 7 nucleotides agree with TRBD1. This CDR3 spans 15 amino acids. Trimming cost V 4 bases and J 4 bases; bases outside gene matches: 7. The DNA of the CDR3 is TGTGCCAGCAGTTCCTCCCTGACAGGGAATCAGCCCCAGCATTTT. It specifies CASSSSLTGNQPQHF.

Concerning this clonotype itself: A much larger clone differs from this one at a single base, so this may be a read error. The chain uses TRBV29-1 and TRBJ2-7; the D call may be TRBD1 or TRBD2 (5 bases each). The CDR3 is made up of 14 amino acids. Germline-derived CDR1 and CDR2 are SQVTM and ANQGSEA. The CDR3 nucleotides are TGCCGCGTTGATAGGGGCTTGGATGGAGGCGAGCAGTACTTC. It codes for CRVDRGLDGGEQYF.